This T cell receptor (beta chain) was captured by sequencing in a study of PD-1 blockade in classical Hodgkin lymphoma. Regarding time point: cycle 4 day 1 (C4D1), after more than five weeks of nivolumab. Each and every patient relapsed after autologous stem cell transplantation, and patients got differing brentuximab vedotin exposure. General observations from the study: Newly diagnosed patients reportedly had lower baseline TCR diversity than healthy donors. Exclusion was applied to patients who started nivolumab under 1 year after ASCT.

The germline V and J ends were trimmed by 3 bases and 6 bases, with 15 bases remaining between them. This CDR3 contains 15 residues. The germline V gene encodes CDR1 WNHNN and CDR2 SYGVQD (reference sequence). TCRdb's copy holds only in-frame clones and misses some; the assay was immunoSEQ multiplex PCR. The sample has 10,000 or so clones, approximately 90% seen once. A word on this clone: Its specificity is unknown.

The source material was peripheral blood mononuclear cells (PBMCs), sampled before the fourth cycle of nivolumab. V gene TRBV10-1 combines with J gene TRBJ2-1; perhaps TRBD1 as D (5 bases). The receptor's source is a human donor with classical Hodgkin lymphoma. The CDR3 loop reads CASSDGARFPNEQFF. The CDR3 DNA is TGCGCCAGCAGTGATGGGGCTCGATTCCCCAATGAGCAGTTCTTC.